What follows are 17 T cell receptor beta chains derived from one specimen sequenced in a study of radiotherapy plus CTLA-4 blockade in lung cancer. TCRdb's table, derived via immunoSEQ multiplex PCR, lists solely in-frame clones and lacks some. The table shows 55,000 to 80,000 clones, with around 80% occurring only once. Sequenced material: peripheral blood, taken from a patient treated with radiotherapy plus ipilimumab. All receptors come from a human donor with non-small cell lung cancer who had a complete response to radiotherapy plus ipilimumab.

The rearrangement links TRBV30 to TRBJ1-3; TRBD1 matches 8 bases. Unmatched junction bases numbered 14, after V lost 2 bases and J lost 2 bases. This CDR3 has 18 residues. Germline lookup yields CDR1 GTSNPN and CDR2 SVGIG (reference sequence). CDR3 sequence reads: CAWSPGQGIFTPGNTIYF. The CDR3 bases are TGTGCCTGGAGTCCTGGACAGGGAATATTTACGCCTGGAAACACCATATATTTT.

The rearrangement joins TRBV25-1 to TRBJ1-5; D may be TRBD1 (5 bases). Between the trimmed V and J ends, which lost 1 base and 2 bases, there was a span of 6 bases. Germline assignment: CDR1 MGHDK and CDR2 SYGVNS. CDR3 length equals 14 residues. CDR3 sequence reads: CASSELGGNQPQHF. The DNA of the CDR3 is TGTGCCAGCAGTGAATTGGGGGGCAATCAGCCCCAGCATTTT.

The chain employs TRBV5-4 and TRBJ2-5; TRBD2 matches 16 bases. The germline gives CDR1 SGHNT, CDR2 YYREEE (reference sequence). This CDR3 has 17 residues. V lost 2 bases and J lost 5; bases outside the gene matches: 6. In nucleotides, the CDR3 is TGTGCCAGCAGCTTCGGGACTAGCGGGAGGGCGAGGGAGACCCAGTACTTC. It yields the protein CASSFGTSGRARETQYF.

The chain is built from TRBV6-1 and TRBJ2-7; 8 bases agree with TRBD1. CDR3 length: 14 residues. The germline V gene has CDR1 MNHNS and CDR2 SASEGT. V lost 8 bases, J lost 0 bases, and 6 bases stayed unmatched. The CDR3 sequence: CASLDRGSSYEQYF. The CDR3 coding sequence is TGTGCCAGCCTAGACAGGGGCAGCTCCTACGAGCAGTACTTC.

The chain couples TRBV11-3 to TRBJ2-1, with 9 bases lining up with TRBD2. V lost 1 base, J lost 4 bases, and 2 bases stayed unmatched. The germline CDR1 and CDR2 sequences are SGHNT and YENEEA. This CDR3 has 15 residues. The CDR3 loop reads CASSLGLAEYNEQFF. CDR3 DNA: TGTGCCAGCAGCTTAGGACTAGCGGAATACAATGAGCAGTTCTTC.

This chain uses TRBV5-5 with TRBJ1-5; perhaps TRBD1 as D (6 bases). V gave up 2 bases and J gave up 1 base, with 10 bases separating them. This CDR3 is 15 amino acids long. Germline V gene lookup returns CDR1 SGHKS and CDR2 YYEKEE (reference sequence). The CDR3 sequence is CASSLAGVSNQPQHF. The CDR3 nucleotides are TGTGCCAGCAGCTTAGCAGGGGTAAGCAATCAGCCCCAGCATTTT. Using reference TRBV5-5 and TRBJ1-5 for the parts outside the CDR3, the full variable domain is DAGVTQSPTHLIKTRGQQVTLRCSPISGHKSVSWYQQVLGQGPQFIFQYYEKEERGRGNFPDRFSARQFPNYSSELNVNALLLGDSALYLCASSLAGVSNQPQHFGDGTRLSIL.

This sequence joins TRBV5-8 and TRBJ1-2; perhaps TRBD1 as D (5 bases). V was clipped by 4 bases and J by 1 base, with 17 bases between them. This CDR3 spans 16 amino acids. Germline V CDR1 and CDR2: SGHTS, YDEGEE. For the CDR3, the DNA is TGTGCCAGCAGCACCTCTCCGGGACGGATTAACTATGGCTACACCTTC. This sequence encodes CASSTSPGRINYGYTF.

V gene TRBV27 combines with J gene TRBJ2-1; D could derive from TRBD1 or TRBD2 (5 bases each). In germline, CDR1 is MNHEY, CDR2 SMNVEV (reference sequence). The CDR3 runs to 15 residues. V was shortened by 0 bases and J by 10 bases, with 16 bases between the two germline ends. CDR3 DNA: TGTGCCAGCAGTTTATCTGCACTAGGGGTAGGCGAGCAGTTCTTC. This encodes CASSLSALGVGEQFF.

On this clone: The junction shows a germline mismatch at one end, possibly a read error. This sequence joins TRBV7-2 and TRBJ2-1; 10 bases fit TRBD2. The germline V gene has CDR1 SGHTA and CDR2 FQGNSA. The CDR3 totals 14 residues. The chain's CDR3 is CASSLAGDYNEQFF. The CDR3 coding sequence is TGTGCCAGCAGCCTAGCGGGGGACTACAATGAGCAGTTCTTC.

V is TRBV5-1 and J is TRBJ1-3; D call uncertain. V gave up 0 bases and J gave up 2 bases, with 3 bases separating them. Germline V gives CDR1 SGHRS, CDR2 YFSETQ. The CDR3 spans 13 residues. CDR3 protein: CASSLETGNTIYF. The DNA of the CDR3 is TGCGCCAGCAGCTTGGAGACTGGAAACACCATATATTTT.

CDR3 residues: CASGSPGRHGYTF. The CDR3 bases are TGTGCTAGTGGTTCTCCAGGGAGGCATGGCTACACCTTC. This sequence joins TRBV12-5 and TRBJ1-2; possibly TRBD1 for D (5 bases). This CDR3 comprises 13 residues. Germline CDR1 is LGHNT and CDR2 is FRNRAP. V was trimmed by 4 bases and J by 6 bases, leaving 12 bases between them.

This chain joins TRBV6-5 and TRBJ2-3; tentative D call: TRBD1 (6 bases). CDR1 and CDR2 (germline): MNHEY, SVGAGI. The CDR3 covers 16 residues. V was cut by 0 bases and J by 2 bases, with 12 bases left in between. CDR3 sequence: CASSYSSQGLTDTQYF. The CDR3 nucleotides read TGTGCCAGCAGTTACTCTTCCCAGGGGCTCACAGATACGCAGTATTTT.

This clone was picked up a small number of times. The rearrangement uses TRBV10-1 and TRBJ1-2; 9 nucleotides agree with TRBD1. CDR3 length equals 13 residues. Trimming took 4 bases from V and 3 from J; bases not matched to a gene: 0. Germline-derived CDR1 and CDR2 are WNHNN and SYGVQD (reference sequence). In nucleotides, the CDR3 is TGCGCCAGCAGTGGGGACAGGGACTATGGCTACACCTTC. Amino acid sequence: CASSGDRDYGYTF.

This clone was observed a handful of times. This chain connects TRBV30 to TRBJ2-3, with TRBD2 identical over 11 bases. J was trimmed by 2 bases and V by 2 bases; bases with no gene match: 6. Germline V CDR1 and CDR2: GTSNPN, SVGIG (reference sequence). This CDR3 is 16 amino acids long. The CDR3 sequence: CAWSQGTSGITDTQYF. The CDR3 nucleotides are TGTGCCTGGAGTCAAGGGACTAGCGGAATCACAGATACGCAGTATTTT. The complete variable domain, with remaining parts taken from reference TRBV30 and TRBJ2-3, reads SQTIHQWPATLVQPVGSPLSLECTVEGTSNPNLYWYRQAAGRGLQLLFYSVGIGQISSEVPQNLSASRPQDRQFILSSKKLLLSDSGFYLCAWSQGTSGITDTQYFGPGTRLTVL.

In its sample, this clone was seen once. The chain has TRBV11-3 and TRBJ2-2, with D possibly matching TRBD1 (6 bases). This CDR3 is built from 15 residues. V was trimmed by 3 bases and J by 4 bases, leaving 12 bases between them. Germline lookup yields CDR1 SGHNT and CDR2 YENEEA. This CDR3 is CASSLSGDTTGELFF. The CDR3 coding sequence is TGTGCCAGCAGCTTGTCAGGGGATACCACCGGGGAGCTGTTTTTT.

The V gene is TRBV19, the J gene TRBJ2-5, with D possibly TRBD1 on 5 matching bases. Germline V gene data show CDR1 as LNHDA and CDR2 as SQIVND (reference sequence). The CDR3 extends over 17 amino acids. Trimming stripped 4 bases from V and 4 bases from J, with 22 bases between. The chain's CDR3 is CASSSAWTHTRRETQYF. Written as DNA, the CDR3 is TGTGCCAGTAGTAGTGCGTGGACACATACCCGAAGAGAGACCCAGTACTTC.

J is TRBJ1-6 and V is TRBV6-1, with 7 nucleotides matching TRBD1. The CDR3 length is 14 residues. V was pared by 6 bases and J by 9 bases, with 8 bases of the junction left unmatched. The V gene's germline CDR1 is MNHNS and CDR2 SASEGT. CDR3 protein: CASSPGQVSSPLHF. The CDR3 DNA reads as TGTGCCAGCAGCCCAGGACAGGTCAGTTCACCCCTCCACTTT.